This T cell receptor beta chain emerged from a study of circulating CD8 cells and anti-PD-1 response in melanoma. The CDR3 sequence is 15 residues long. The germline V gene encodes CDR1 SGHTA and CDR2 FQGNSA. Each library started from about 15 ng of total RNA using the QIAseq Immune Repertoire TCR panel. One entry per CDR3 protein results from TCRdb running MiXCR on the reads. In the table there are about 920 distinct CDR3 sequences, around 8% of which are singletons. A word on this clonotype: At one end the junction does not follow the germline gene, possibly because of a read error.

Four subsets defined by PD-1 and/or TIGIT were sorted from live CD3+CD8+TCRalphabeta+ cells. This receptor was identified in a human donor with melanoma. Sequenced here: CD8+ T cells from PBMCs, sampled at baseline or after one month of anti-PD-1 therapy (not recorded which). This sequence joins TRBV7-2 and TRBJ2-1, with D unclear. The CDR3 region has the DNA TGTGCCAGCAGCTTCGACATAAGCTCCTACAATGGGCAGTTCTTC. Amino acid sequence: CASSFDISSYNGQFF.